Included here is one TCR beta chain sequence, with context. The data originate from a study of T cell changes during pregnancy in multiple sclerosis. Sequencing used immunoSEQ multiplex PCR; TCRdb keeps in-frame clones, though not all of them. This table holds approximately 52,000 clones, 85% to 95% found once. The CDR3 contains 13 residues. CDR1 and CDR2 from the germline V gene are SNHLY and FYNNEI. V was trimmed by 10 bases and J by 2 bases, leaving 12 bases between them. The chain links TRBV2 to TRBJ1-3; no clear D gene. Source: CD4+ T cells from peripheral blood mononuclear cells, taken in the third trimester of pregnancy. The sequence was collected from a female donor with multiple sclerosis, enrolled in a pregnancy study. The CDR3 DNA reads TGTGCCACCGGACGGGGAACTGGAAACACCATATATTTT. Its protein is CATGRGTGNTIYF.